This passage covers 13 T cell receptor beta chains from one sample sequenced in a study of blood T cell repertoires in COVID-19. Produced via immunoSEQ multiplex PCR; TCRdb's table is partial and in-frame only. Of 250,000 to 350,000 clones listed, around 85% are singletons. Sequencing input: peripheral blood. These TCRs come from a human donor with COVID-19, enrolled during active disease. The donor label of this sample is uncertain.

Comments on this clone: The junction departs from germline at one end; a sequencing error may be responsible. The rearrangement uses TRBV7-7 and TRBJ2-1; 13 nucleotides line up with TRBD2. Germline CDR1 and CDR2: SSHAT and FNYEAQ (reference sequence). This CDR3 region has 16 residues. CDR3 sequence (DNA): TGTGCTAGCAGCCGATTACTAGCGGGAGGGCCTGGTGAGCAGTTCTTC. As protein: CASSRLLAGGPGEQFF.

The J gene is TRBJ2-2, the V gene TRBV10-1, with D perhaps TRBD2 (5 bases). Trimming pared 1 base from V and 1 base from J, leaving 22 bases between. This CDR3 has 20 residues. CDR1 is WNHNN and CDR2 is SYGVQD in the germline V gene (reference sequence). CDR3 in DNA: TGCGCCAGCAGTGAGTGCCCGGGATCTCGGGTGATTAGGAACACCGGGGAGCTGTTTTTT. Its translation: CASSECPGSRVIRNTGELFF.

The rearrangement uses TRBV3-1 (or the pseudogene TRBV3-2) and TRBJ2-7; weak D call: TRBD2 (6 bases). CDR3 length equals 14 residues. V was cut by 3 bases and J by 6 bases, with 15 bases left in between. Germline CDR1 reads LGHDT; CDR2 reads YNNKEL (reference sequence). The CDR3 DNA reads as TGTGCCAGCAGCCACCCCGGCCCTAGCGCCGAGCAGTACTTC. Translation: CASSHPGPSAEQYF.

The DNA for the CDR3 is TGTGCCAGCAGCTTGGGGCAGGGGCGATCCTACGAGCAGTACTTC. Its protein is CASSLGQGRSYEQYF. The gene calls are TRBV5-6 and TRBJ2-7; D perhaps matches TRBD1 (6 bases). The CDR3 length is 15 residues. Trimming took off 0 bases at V and 1 base at J, with 11 bases between the two ends. Per the germline V gene, CDR1 is SGHDT and CDR2 is YYEEEE.

On this clone itself: The limits of the CDR3 on the DNA are not certain, so only TCRdb's listed CDR3 is given. This chain connects TRBV19 to TRBJ1-2; the tabulated D call, TRBD1, remains unverified against the DNA. Germline CDR1 LNHDA, CDR2 SQIVND (reference sequence). The CDR3 is 17 amino acids long, termini counted. The CDR3 protein is CASSIDLRAREIYGYTF.

V usage is TRBV28 and J usage is TRBJ1-3; D remains unclear. This CDR3 contains 16 residues. V dropped 7 bases and J dropped 0 bases, with 16 bases sitting between them. Germline CDR1 and CDR2: MDHEN and SYDVKM. The CDR3 is CASTEGGIISGNTIYF. The CDR3 DNA reads as TGTGCCAGCACCGAGGGAGGGATTATCTCTGGAAACACCATATATTTT.

The chain carries TRBV28 and TRBJ1-6; D may be TRBD1 (5 bases). Germline CDR1 and CDR2: MDHEN and SYDVKM. The CDR3 loop spans 16 amino acids. Trimming removed 11 bases from V and 0 bases from J, with 17 bases in between. The DNA for the CDR3 is TGTGCCGCCGCAGGGAACCCGAGCTCCTATAATTCACCCCTCCACTTT. Its translation is CAAAGNPSSYNSPLHF.

This chain joins TRBV9 and TRBJ2-2; D is ambiguous. Germline CDR1 is SGDLS and CDR2 is YYNGEE. The CDR3 has 17 amino acids. With 0 bases removed from V and 0 bases from J, the gap between germline ends came to 12 bases. CDR3 residues: CASSVGTAVANTGELFF. CDR3 sequence (DNA): TGTGCCAGCAGCGTAGGCACAGCCGTCGCGAACACCGGGGAGCTGTTTTTT.

The chain is built from TRBV7-9 and TRBJ2-7; 7 bases map to TRBD1. The CDR3 extends over 17 amino acids. V shed 5 bases, J shed 5 bases, and the junction held 18 bases outside the gene matches. Germline V gene lookup returns CDR1 SEHNR and CDR2 FQNEAQ (reference sequence). CDR3 amino acids: CASSPSISWTGINEQYF. CDR3 in DNA: TGTGCCAGCAGCCCCTCCATCTCCTGGACAGGCATCAACGAGCAGTACTTC.

The rearrangement joins TRBV19 to TRBJ2-5; TRBD2 is a possible D gene (6 bases). The CDR3 runs 14 residues. The germline V and J ends were trimmed by 3 bases and 4 bases, with 12 bases remaining between them. Germline lookup yields CDR1 LNHDA and CDR2 SQIVND (reference sequence). CDR3 in amino acids: CASSIVGGRETQYF. The CDR3 DNA sequence: TGTGCCAGTAGTATTGTGGGAGGCAGAGAGACCCAGTACTTC.

This clone appeared a single time. The chain uses TRBV19 and TRBJ2-6; tentatively, D is TRBD1 (6 bases). Germline V gene sequence: CDR1 LNHDA, CDR2 SQIVND (reference sequence). V lost 4 bases and J 4 bases, leaving 11 bases between the germline ends. The CDR3 covers 15 residues. This chain's CDR3 is CASSTTGKGANVLTF. DNA for the CDR3: TGTGCCAGTAGTACCACAGGGAAAGGGGCCAACGTCCTGACTTTC.

This chain joins TRBV12-5 and TRBJ2-5, with 7 bases lining up with TRBD1. CDR3 length equals 17 residues. The V gene's germline CDR1 is LGHNT and CDR2 FRNRAP. V gave up 1 base and J gave up 5 bases; unmatched junction bases: 13. The chain's CDR3 is CASGLAQDRPGLETQYF. As DNA, the CDR3 is TGTGCTAGTGGTTTGGCCCAGGACAGGCCGGGCTTGGAGACCCAGTACTTC. The entire variable domain, with the rest obtained from reference TRBV12-5 and TRBJ2-5, is as follows: DARVTQTPRHKVTEMGQEVTMRCQPILGHNTVFWYRQTMMQGLELLAYFRNRAPLDDSGMPKDRFSAEMPDATLATLKIQPSEPRDSAVYFCASGLAQDRPGLETQYFGPGTRLLVL.

V usage is TRBV27 and J usage is TRBJ1-5; TRBD1 agrees at 9 bases. Germline loops: CDR1 MNHEY, CDR2 SMNVEV (reference sequence). After removal of 2 bases from V and 5 bases from J, the junction contained 10 bases not matched to a gene. The CDR3 loop spans 17 amino acids. For the CDR3, the DNA is TGTGCCAGCAGTTTACGGCCGGACAGGGGTAGTCATCAGCCCCAGCATTTT. Its protein is CASSLRPDRGSHQPQHF.